Sequencing of this TCR beta chain was carried out in a study of blood T cell repertoires in COVID-19. Libraries were prepared by immunoSEQ multiplex PCR; TCRdb keeps only in-frame clonotypes and omits some of them. The table records roughly 190,000 clones, approximately 90% of them present only once. Germline CDR1 reads LGHNT; CDR2 reads FRNRAP. The CDR3 spans 12 residues. Of note for this clone: At one boundary the junction diverges from the germline segment, which might be a read error.

Sequencing used peripheral blood. The chain employs TRBV12-5 and TRBJ1-2; D is unclear. The receptor was derived from a man in his forties with active or convalescent COVID-19. The CDR3: CASGWGKGVGHF. The CDR3 DNA reads TGTGCTAGTGGTTGGGGTAAGGGAGTTGGTCACTTC.